The rows below give T cell receptor beta chains drawn from one sample of a study of shared clonotypes between healthy human individuals. Libraries were prepared by immunoSEQ multiplex PCR; TCRdb keeps only in-frame clonotypes and omits some of them. The sample consists of some 2 million clones, around 96% of them appearing once. Sequenced: naive CD8+ T cells sorted from blood. The receptor source for this set is a man aged 18 to 35 in good health. CDR3s leave out the opening cysteine and the closing phenylalanine or tryptophan.

v_call	cdr3_aa
TRBV6-1	ASRPGQGLYEQY
TRBV30	AWEGGTYNEQF
TRBV7-9	ASSLGRNQETQY
TRBV5-6	ASSLYFGEANEKLF
TRBV7-9	ASSGVFYEQY
TRBV7-9	ASSLIGPSGNTIY
TRBV9	ASSPDPGPDSNEKLF
TRBV13	ASRPGGGTTEAF
TRBV4-3	ASSQEGGENEQF
TRBV15	ATAREGATGELF
TRBV10-2	ASSGGDRPVSYNSPLH
TRBV27	ASSSKGPNEQY
TRBV30	AWSDGTEQY
TRBV27	ASSWSDTGTDTQY
TRBV7-9	ASSPRIHLQETQY
TRBV19	ASSMARDFSSYNEQF
TRBV7-9	ASSLAPYTGELF
TRBV9	ASSVAGQTHNEQF
TRBV9	ASSPHRTDHPETQY
TRBV5-5	ASRGSEQY
TRBV4-1	ASSQYPYVESDTDTQY
TRBV9	ASSVGVGWWSYEQY
TRBV5-6	ASSFPDNEQF
TRBV30	ASKRDSYEQY
TRBV28	ASSQDSQETQY
TRBV7-9	ASSLVGSDTEAF
TRBV30	AWSPPGTDPYEQY
TRBV2	ASSEREVFSEYYNEQF
TRBV7-6	ASSLESAGGNTEAF
TRBV27	ASSLSSPGGTYEQY
TRBV7-2	ASSLADKVYSNQPQH
TRBV29-1	SVVILDSTGELF
TRBV30	AWASGSTNEQF
TRBV4-3	ASSQDGTGGHEQY
TRBV7-9	ASSPLGQGAYEQY
TRBV28	ASSFLVALSYEQY
TRBV19	ASARGGDTQY
TRBV19	ASSIVGTTYEQY
TRBV11-2	ASSLAHRNRLH
TRBV14	ASSQEGTNEKLF
TRBV4-3	ASSQGRGGYEQY
TRBV5-4	ASSASLAGTYEQY
TRBV19	ASSWAEAYGYT
TRBV11-3	ASSLQGTDTQY
TRBV6-5	ASSPAAGKSDTQY